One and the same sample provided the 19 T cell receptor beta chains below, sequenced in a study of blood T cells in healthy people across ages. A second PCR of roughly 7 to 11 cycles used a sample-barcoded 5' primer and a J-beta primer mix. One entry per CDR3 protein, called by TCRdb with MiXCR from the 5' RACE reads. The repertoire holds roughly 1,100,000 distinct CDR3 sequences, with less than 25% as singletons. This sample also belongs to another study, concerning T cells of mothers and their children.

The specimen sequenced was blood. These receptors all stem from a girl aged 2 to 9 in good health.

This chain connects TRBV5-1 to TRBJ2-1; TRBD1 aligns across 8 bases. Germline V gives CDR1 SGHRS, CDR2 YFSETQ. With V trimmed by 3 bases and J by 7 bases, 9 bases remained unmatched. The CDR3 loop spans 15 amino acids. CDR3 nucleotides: TGCGCCAGCAGCTCGTTACAGGGGGATAGGAATGAGCAGTTCTTC. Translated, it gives CASSSLQGDRNEQFF.

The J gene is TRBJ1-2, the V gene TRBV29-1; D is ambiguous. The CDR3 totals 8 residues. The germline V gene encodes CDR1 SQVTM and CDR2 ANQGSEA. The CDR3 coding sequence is TGCAGTTGTTCATCGTCCACCTTC. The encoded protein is CSCSSSTF.

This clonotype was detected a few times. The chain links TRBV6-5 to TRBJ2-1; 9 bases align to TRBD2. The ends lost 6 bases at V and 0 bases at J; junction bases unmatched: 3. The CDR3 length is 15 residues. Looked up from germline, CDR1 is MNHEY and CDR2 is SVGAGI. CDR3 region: CASRYSGSSYNEQFF. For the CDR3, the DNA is TGTGCCAGCAGGTATAGCGGGAGCTCCTACAATGAGCAGTTCTTC.

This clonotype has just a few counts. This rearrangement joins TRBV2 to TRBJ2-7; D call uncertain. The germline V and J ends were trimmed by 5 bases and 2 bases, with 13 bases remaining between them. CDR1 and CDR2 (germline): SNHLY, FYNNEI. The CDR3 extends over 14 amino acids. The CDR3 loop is CASSNSRAPYEQYF. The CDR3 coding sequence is TGTGCCAGCAGTAATTCCCGGGCCCCCTACGAGCAGTACTTC.

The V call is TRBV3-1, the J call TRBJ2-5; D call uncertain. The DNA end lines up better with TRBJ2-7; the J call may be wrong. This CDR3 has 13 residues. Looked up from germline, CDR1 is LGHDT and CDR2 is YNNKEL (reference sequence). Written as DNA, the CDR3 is TGTGCCAGCAGCCCCGGTATGGGCTACGAGCAGTACTTC. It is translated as CASSPGMGYEQYF.

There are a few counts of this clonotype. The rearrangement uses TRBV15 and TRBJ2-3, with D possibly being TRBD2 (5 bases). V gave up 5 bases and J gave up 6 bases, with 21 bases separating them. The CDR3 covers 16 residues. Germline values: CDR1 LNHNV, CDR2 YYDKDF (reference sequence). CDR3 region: CATSAPGRGQWDTQYF. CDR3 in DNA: TGTGCCACCAGCGCACCCGGCCGGGGTCAGTGGGATACGCAGTATTTT.

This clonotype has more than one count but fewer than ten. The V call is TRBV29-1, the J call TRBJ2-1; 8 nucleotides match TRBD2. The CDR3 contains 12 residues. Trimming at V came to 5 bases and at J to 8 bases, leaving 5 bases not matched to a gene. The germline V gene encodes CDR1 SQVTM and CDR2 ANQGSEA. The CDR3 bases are TGCAGCGTTAGGGAGCGGGAGTATGAGCAGTTCTTC. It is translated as CSVREREYEQFF.

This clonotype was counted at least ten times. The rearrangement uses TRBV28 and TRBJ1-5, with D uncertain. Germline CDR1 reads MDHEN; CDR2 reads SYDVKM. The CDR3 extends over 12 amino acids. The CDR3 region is CAEGPSNQPQHF. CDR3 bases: TGTGCAGAAGGACCCTCGAATCAGCCCCAGCATTTT. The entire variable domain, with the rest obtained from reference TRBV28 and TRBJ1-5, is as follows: DVKVTQSSRYLVKRTGEKVFLECVQDMDHENMFWYRQDPGLGLRLIYFSYDVKMKEKGDIPEGYSVSREKKERFSLILESASTNQTSMYLCAEGPSNQPQHFGDGTRLSIL.

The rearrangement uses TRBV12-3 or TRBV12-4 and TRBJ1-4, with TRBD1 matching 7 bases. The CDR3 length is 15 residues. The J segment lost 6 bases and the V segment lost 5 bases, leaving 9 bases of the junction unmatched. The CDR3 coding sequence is TGTGCCAGCAGTGCGCCCGGGACAGATGATGAAAAACTGTTTTTT. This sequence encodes CASSAPGTDDEKLFF.

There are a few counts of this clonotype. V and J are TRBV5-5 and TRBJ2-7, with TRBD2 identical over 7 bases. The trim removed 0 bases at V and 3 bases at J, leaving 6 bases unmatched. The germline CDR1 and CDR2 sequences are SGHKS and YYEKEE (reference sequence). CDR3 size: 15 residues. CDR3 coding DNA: TGTGCCAGCAGCTTGGAACTTAGCGGGTACTACGAGCAGTACTTC. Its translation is CASSLELSGYYEQYF.

The CDR3: CASSEGGLSQPQHF. DNA of the CDR3: TGTGCCAGCAGTGAAGGGGGGCTGAGTCAGCCCCAGCATTTT. The chain couples TRBV6-1 to TRBJ1-5; the D gene is possibly TRBD1 (6 bases). The length of the CDR3 is 14 residues. The germline gives CDR1 MNHNS, CDR2 SASEGT. Trimming shortened V by 1 base and J by 6 bases, and 10 bases separated the two germline ends.

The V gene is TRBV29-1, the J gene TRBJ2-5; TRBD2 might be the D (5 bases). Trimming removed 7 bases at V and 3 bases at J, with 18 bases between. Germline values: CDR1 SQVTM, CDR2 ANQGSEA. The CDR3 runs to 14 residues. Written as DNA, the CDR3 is TGCAGCGGGGCCGGATTTCGGGGAGAAGAGACCCAGTACTTC. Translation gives CSGAGFRGEETQYF.

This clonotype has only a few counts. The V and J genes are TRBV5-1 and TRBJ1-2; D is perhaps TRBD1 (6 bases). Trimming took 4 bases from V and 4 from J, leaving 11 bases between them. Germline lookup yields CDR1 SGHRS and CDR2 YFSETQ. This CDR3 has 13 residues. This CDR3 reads CASSDGQSYGYTF. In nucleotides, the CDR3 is TGCGCCAGCAGCGATGGACAGAGCTATGGCTACACCTTC. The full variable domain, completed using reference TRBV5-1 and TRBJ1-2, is KAGVTQTPRYLIKTRGQQVTLSCSPISGHRSVSWYQQTPGQGLQFLFEYFSETQRNKGNFPGRFSGRQFSNSRSEMNVSTLELGDSALYLCASSDGQSYGYTFGSGTRLTVV.

In DNA, the CDR3 is TGCGCCAGCAGCCCCACACAGGGAAACACCATATATTTT. It is translated as CASSPTQGNTIYF. The V and J genes are TRBV4-3 and TRBJ1-3; the D is unclear. The CDR3 runs 13 residues. CDR1 is LGHNA, CDR2 YSLEER, per germline. Trimming stripped 4 bases from V and 4 bases from J, with 8 bases between.

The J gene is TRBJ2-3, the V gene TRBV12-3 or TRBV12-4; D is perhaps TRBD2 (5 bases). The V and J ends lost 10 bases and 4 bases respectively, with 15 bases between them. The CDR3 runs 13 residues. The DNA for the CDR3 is TGTGCCACCACCGACGGTAGCGCAGATACGCAGTATTTT. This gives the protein CATTDGSADTQYF.

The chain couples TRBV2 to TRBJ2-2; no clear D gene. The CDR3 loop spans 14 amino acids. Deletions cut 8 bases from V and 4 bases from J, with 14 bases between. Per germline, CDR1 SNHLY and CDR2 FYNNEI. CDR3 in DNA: TGTGCCAGCGCATGGGCAGCTTTCACCGGGGAGCTGTTTTTT. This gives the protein CASAWAAFTGELFF.

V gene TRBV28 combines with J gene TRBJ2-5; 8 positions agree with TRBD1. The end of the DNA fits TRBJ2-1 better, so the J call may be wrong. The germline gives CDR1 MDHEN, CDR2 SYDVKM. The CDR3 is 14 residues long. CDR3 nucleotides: TGTGCCAGCAGTTTTGCGACAGGGGCTGATGAGCAGTTCTTC. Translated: CASSFATGADEQFF.

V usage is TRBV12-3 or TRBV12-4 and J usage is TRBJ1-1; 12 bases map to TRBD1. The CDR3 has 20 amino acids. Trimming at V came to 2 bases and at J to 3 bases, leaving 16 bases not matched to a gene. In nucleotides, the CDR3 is TGTGCCAGCAGTTTATCTGGGACAGGGGGCATGAAGACCTTCGACACTGAAGCTTTCTTT. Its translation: CASSLSGTGGMKTFDTEAFF.

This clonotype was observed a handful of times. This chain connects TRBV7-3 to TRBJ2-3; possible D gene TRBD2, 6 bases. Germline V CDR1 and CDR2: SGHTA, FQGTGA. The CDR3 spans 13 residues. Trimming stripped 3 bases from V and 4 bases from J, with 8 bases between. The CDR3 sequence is CASSFTGADTQYF. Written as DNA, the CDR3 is TGTGCCAGCAGCTTTACGGGGGCAGATACGCAGTATTTT. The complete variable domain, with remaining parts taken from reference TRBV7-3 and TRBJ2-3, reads GAGVSQTPSNKVTEKGKYVELRCDPISGHTALYWYRQSLGQGPEFLIYFQGTGAADDSGLPNDRFFAVRPEGSVSTLKIQRTERGDSAVYLCASSFTGADTQYFGPGTRLTVL.